These 32 T cell receptor beta chains share one sample of origin, sequenced in a study of T cell changes during pregnancy in multiple sclerosis. The data were produced by immunoSEQ multiplex PCR, yet TCRdb's version contains in-frame clones alone and is incomplete. The sample includes 45,000 to 55,000 clones, around 92% of them seen just once. The starting material was CD4+ T cells from peripheral blood mononuclear cells, obtained after pregnancy. These receptors all stem from a female donor in good health, enrolled as a control in a pregnancy study.

The chain recombines TRBV15 with TRBJ1-1, with TRBD1 identical over 9 bases. Germline values: CDR1 LNHNV, CDR2 YYDKDF (reference sequence). This CDR3 region has 13 residues. After removal of 8 bases from V and 2 bases from J, the junction contained 3 bases not matched to a gene. CDR3 residues: CATRQGVNTEAFF. CDR3 nucleotides: TGTGCCACCCGACAGGGGGTAAACACTGAAGCTTTCTTT.

The rearrangement links TRBV5-1 to TRBJ2-2, with a possible D match to TRBD1 (6 bases). Per germline, CDR1 SGHRS and CDR2 YFSETQ. Trimming removed 4 bases from V and 5 bases from J, with 15 bases in between. CDR3 length equals 15 residues. The CDR3 bases are TGCGCCAGCAGCCCGGGACACAGGGAGACCGGGGAGCTGTTTTTT. Its protein is CASSPGHRETGELFF.

This sequence joins TRBV4-3 and TRBJ1-1; D perhaps matches TRBD1 (5 bases). The CDR3 is made up of 14 amino acids. V lost 0 bases, J lost 7 bases, and 12 bases lay in between. Germline loops: CDR1 LGHNA, CDR2 YSLEER. DNA for the CDR3: TGCGCCAGCAGCCAAGATTTCTATGACAGTGAAGCTTTCTTT. Its translation is CASSQDFYDSEAFF.

The chain couples TRBV18 to TRBJ2-6; unclear D gene. V dropped 3 bases and J dropped 0 bases, with 9 bases sitting between them. The germline CDR1 and CDR2 sequences are KGHSH and LQKENI. The CDR3 is 16 residues long. CDR3 amino acids: CASSPLEHSGANVLTF. CDR3 nucleotide sequence: TGTGCCAGCTCACCCCTAGAACACTCTGGGGCCAACGTCCTGACTTTC. The full variable domain, with the rest looked up from reference TRBV18 and TRBJ2-6, is NAGVMQNPRHLVRRRGQEARLRCSPMKGHSHVYWYRQLPEEGLKFMVYLQKENIIDESGMPKERFSAEFPKEGPSILRIQQVVRGDSAAYFCASSPLEHSGANVLTFGAGSRLTVL.

The gene calls are TRBV2 and TRBJ1-5; D not resolved. Trimming removed 1 base from V and 5 bases from J, with 9 bases in between. CDR1 is SNHLY and CDR2 is FYNNEI in the germline V gene. This CDR3 is 14 amino acids long. The CDR3 DNA reads TGTGCCAGCAGTGAAGGCGGAGGCGATCAGCCCCAGCATTTT. The encoded protein is CASSEGGGDQPQHF.

The chain carries TRBV19 and TRBJ1-2, with D possibly matching TRBD1 (6 bases). V was trimmed by 4 bases and J by 4 bases, leaving 10 bases between them. This CDR3 is 13 amino acids long. Germline loops: CDR1 LNHDA, CDR2 SQIVND (reference sequence). The CDR3 reads CASSTQGSYGYTF. The CDR3 region has the DNA TGTGCCAGTAGTACCCAGGGGAGCTATGGCTACACCTTC.

This clone was recorded only once. The chain employs TRBV9 and TRBJ1-4; possible D gene TRBD1, 6 bases. Germline lookup yields CDR1 SGDLS and CDR2 YYNGEE. Trimming removed 3 bases at V and 6 bases at J, with 18 bases between. This CDR3 is 16 amino acids long. The CDR3 coding sequence is TGTGCCAGCAGCGGGGGGGCAGGGAGGGTCGATGAAAAACTGTTTTTT. It specifies CASSGGAGRVDEKLFF.

The rearrangement uses TRBV4-2 and TRBJ1-1; 7 bases line up with TRBD1. Germline assignment: CDR1 LGHNA and CDR2 YNFKEQ. The trim removed 4 bases at V and 1 base at J, leaving 9 bases unmatched. This CDR3 region has 16 residues. The CDR3 DNA follows: TGTGCCAGCAGCCCCTTCGGACAGGAGGGGAACACTGAAGCTTTCTTT. It encodes CASSPFGQEGNTEAFF.

The V gene is TRBV29-1, the J gene TRBJ1-2, with D possibly matching TRBD1 (5 bases). Germline V gives CDR1 SQVTM, CDR2 ANQGSEA. This CDR3 region has 12 residues. V lost 7 bases to trimming and J lost 2 bases, with 11 bases between them. DNA of the CDR3: TGCAGCGCCGCTTCAGGGAACTATGGCTACACCTTC. It yields the protein CSAASGNYGYTF. Full variable domain (remainder filled in from reference TRBV29-1 and TRBJ1-2): SAVISQKPSRDICQRGTSLTIQCQVDSQVTMMFWYRQQPGQSLTLIATANQGSEATYESGFVIDKFPISRPNLTFSTLTVSNMSPEDSSIYLCSAASGNYGYTFGSGTRLTVV.

V usage is TRBV6-5 and J usage is TRBJ1-3; possible D gene TRBD1, 5 bases. Trimming shortened V by 6 bases and J by 3 bases, and 15 bases separated the two germline ends. There are 15 residues in the CDR3. Looked up from germline, CDR1 is MNHEY and CDR2 is SVGAGI. In DNA form, the CDR3 reads TGTGCCAGCAGCTACCAGGGAGGAGGTGGAAACACCATATATTTT. Amino acid sequence: CASSYQGGGGNTIYF.

V gene TRBV19 combines with J gene TRBJ1-2; D ambiguous. The CDR3 contains 14 residues. The ends were cut back, 4 bases at V and 8 bases at J, with 17 bases in the middle. Germline lookup yields CDR1 LNHDA and CDR2 SQIVND (reference sequence). The CDR3 loop reads CASSRARESNGYTF. The CDR3 DNA is TGTGCCAGTAGTAGGGCTCGGGAGTCTAACGGCTACACCTTC. The whole variable domain, remainder taken from reference TRBV19 and TRBJ1-2, is DGGITQSPKYLFRKEGQNVTLSCEQNLNHDAMYWYRQDPGQGLRLIYYSQIVNDFQKGDIAEGYSVSREKKESFPLTVTSAQKNPTAFYLCASSRARESNGYTFGSGTRLTVV.

The chain has TRBV28 and TRBJ1-2, with a weak D call TRBD1 (5 bases). V dropped 6 bases and J dropped 4 bases, with 18 bases sitting between them. The CDR3 length is 15 residues. Germline-derived CDR1 and CDR2 are MDHEN and SYDVKM. The CDR3 loop reads CASRGLGGIFYGYTF. The DNA of the CDR3 is TGTGCCAGCAGGGGCCTTGGGGGGATCTTCTATGGCTACACCTTC.

This chain uses TRBV18 with TRBJ1-5; TRBD1 might be the D (5 bases). The CDR3 spans 12 residues. From germline, CDR1 is KGHSH and CDR2 LQKENI. The V and J ends lost 3 bases and 7 bases respectively, with 7 bases between them. CDR3 coding DNA: TGTGCCAGCTCACCGGGGGGGCAGCCCCAGCATTTT. Its protein product is CASSPGGQPQHF.

The genes are TRBV19 and TRBJ1-6, with D perhaps matching TRBD1 (6 bases). V was shortened by 3 bases and J by 7 bases, with 19 bases between the two germline ends. The germline V gene encodes CDR1 LNHDA and CDR2 SQIVND (reference sequence). This CDR3 spans 17 amino acids. The CDR3 nucleotides read TGTGCCAGTAGTATTGACCCCTCGGGACATAGGAATTCACCCCTCCACTTT. Amino acids: CASSIDPSGHRNSPLHF.

The chain uses TRBV4-1 and TRBJ1-2; D perhaps matches TRBD1 (6 bases). The V and J ends lost 4 bases and 4 bases respectively, with 22 bases between them. This CDR3 has 17 amino acids. Germline CDR1 is MGHRA and CDR2 is YSYEKL. For the CDR3, the DNA is TGCGCCAGCAGCCCCACCGCCGGTCTTCAGGGGAGCTATGGCTACACCTTC. Encoded protein: CASSPTAGLQGSYGYTF.

The genes are TRBV6-5 and TRBJ2-1; the match to TRBD2 covers 7 bases. CDR1 MNHEY and CDR2 SVGAGI come from the germline V gene. The CDR3 runs 13 residues. The junction had 10 bases not matched to a gene; V was cut back by 7 bases and J by 10 bases. This chain's CDR3 is CASKTGGDREQFF. The CDR3 DNA reads TGTGCCAGCAAGACGGGGGGAGATCGGGAGCAGTTCTTC.

The chain's CDR3 is CASSSSRGKGEQYF. The DNA of the CDR3 is TGTGCCAGCAGCTCCTCCCGGGGAAAGGGCGAGCAGTACTTC. The chain links TRBV7-6 to TRBJ2-7, with D possibly matching TRBD2 (5 bases). Trimming took off 4 bases at V and 6 bases at J, with 16 bases between the two ends. Per germline, CDR1 SGHVS and CDR2 FNYEAQ. The CDR3 is 14 residues long.

This rearrangement joins TRBV4-3 to TRBJ2-5; D is unclear. The CDR3 has 13 residues. V dropped 0 bases and J dropped 6 bases, with 8 bases sitting between them. Germline CDR1 reads LGHNA; CDR2 reads YSLEER. The DNA for the CDR3 is TGCGCCAGCAGCCAAGATAGCTTCAAGACCCAGTACTTC. Amino acids: CASSQDSFKTQYF.

The rearrangement links TRBV6-5 to TRBJ1-2; no clear D gene. The V end was cut by 3 bases, the J end by 2 bases, with 7 bases between. The CDR3 runs to 13 residues. Germline CDR1 and CDR2: MNHEY and SVGAGI. Written as DNA, the CDR3 is TGTGCCAGCAGTTATCGGGTCAACTATGGCTACACCTTC. Amino acid sequence: CASSYRVNYGYTF.

Written as DNA, the CDR3 is TGTGCCAGCAGTTTAAGGGACAGGATGGTGGGAGTTCAGCCCCAGCATTTT. It specifies CASSLRDRMVGVQPQHF. The chain employs TRBV27 and TRBJ1-5; 8 positions match TRBD1. The CDR3 runs to 17 residues. V shed 2 bases, J shed 6 bases, and the junction held 12 bases outside the gene matches. In germline, CDR1 is MNHEY, CDR2 SMNVEV (reference sequence).

The chain combines TRBV30 with TRBJ2-3, with D uncertain. The CDR3 extends over 12 amino acids. Germline V gene data show CDR1 as GTSNPN and CDR2 as SVGIG (reference sequence). The germline V and J ends were trimmed by 3 bases and 0 bases, with 4 bases remaining between them. In nucleotides, the CDR3 is TGTGCCTGGAGAGAGAGCACAGATACGCAGTATTTT. Its translation is CAWRESTDTQYF.

The chain links TRBV7-2 to TRBJ1-5; 7 bases line up with TRBD1. Germline trimming cut 1 base from V and 7 bases from J; bases unmatched to any gene: 10. Germline V gene lookup returns CDR1 SGHTA and CDR2 FQGNSA. The CDR3 sequence is 16 residues long. CDR3 in amino acids: CASSLVLTGAGQPQHF. The CDR3 DNA follows: TGTGCCAGCAGCTTAGTACTTACAGGGGCGGGACAGCCCCAGCATTTT.

In its sample, this clone was seen once. The chain couples TRBV6-5 to TRBJ1-5; no firm D call. Germline CDR1 reads MNHEY; CDR2 reads SVGAGI. The CDR3 is 12 residues long. Trimming took off 4 bases at V and 4 bases at J, with 5 bases between the two ends. The CDR3 sequence: CASSSPNQPQHF. CDR3 in DNA: TGTGCCAGCAGTTCCCCGAATCAGCCCCAGCATTTT.

This clone was seen only a few times. The rearrangement uses TRBV6-5 and TRBJ1-6; a weak D match, TRBD1 (6 bases). The CDR3 length is 14 residues. The V and J ends lost 2 bases and 10 bases respectively, with 12 bases between them. Germline CDR1 reads MNHEY; CDR2 reads SVGAGI. The CDR3: CASSYVQGKSPLHF. CDR3 DNA: TGTGCCAGCAGTTACGTCCAGGGGAAATCACCCCTCCACTTT.

J is TRBJ1-5 and V is TRBV6-6, with D maybe TRBD1 (6 bases). The germline V gene encodes CDR1 MNHNY and CDR2 SVGAGI (reference sequence). V gave up 6 bases and J gave up 1 base, with 13 bases separating them. CDR3 size: 15 residues. The CDR3 spells CASSPQGRSNQPQHF. In DNA, the CDR3 is TGTGCCAGCAGCCCACAGGGACGGAGCAATCAGCCCCAGCATTTT.

J is TRBJ2-1 and V is TRBV30, with 9 bases matching TRBD1. CDR3 length equals 14 residues. The germline V gene encodes CDR1 GTSNPN and CDR2 SVGIG (reference sequence). V dropped 8 bases and J dropped 7; count of bases not matched to a gene: 12. CDR3 DNA sequence: TGTGCCGGAGACCGGGACAGGGTTGGAAATGAGCAGTTCTTC. Its translation is CAGDRDRVGNEQFF.

The chain uses TRBV15 and TRBJ1-1; 11 nucleotides match TRBD1. Germline CDR1 reads LNHNV; CDR2 reads YYDKDF (reference sequence). CDR3 size: 20 residues. The J segment lost 1 base and the V segment lost 0 bases, leaving 13 bases of the junction unmatched. The CDR3 loop reads CATSRDGRRTGGARNTEAFF. DNA for the CDR3: TGTGCCACCAGCAGAGATGGACGACGGACAGGGGGCGCGAGGAACACTGAAGCTTTCTTT.

The chain combines TRBV19 with TRBJ1-5; perhaps TRBD1 as D (6 bases). The CDR3 runs to 18 residues. Germline V CDR1 and CDR2: LNHDA, SQIVND (reference sequence). Between the trimmed V and J ends, which lost 0 bases and 6 bases, there was a span of 21 bases. As DNA, the CDR3 is TGTGCCAGTAGTATAGATCTGGTCGTAACAGGGTGGGGTCAGCCCCAGCATTTT. It codes for CASSIDLVVTGWGQPQHF.

This clone showed up just a few times. The rearrangement uses TRBV6-6 and TRBJ1-2; 8 bases are a match to TRBD1. The germline V gene encodes CDR1 MNHNY and CDR2 SVGAGI (reference sequence). This CDR3 has 13 amino acids. Losses at the gene ends were 6 bases for V and 8 bases for J; bases not matched to a gene: 8. The DNA for the CDR3 is TGTGCCAGCAGACCCGGACAGGGAGGGGGCTACACCTTC. Amino acid sequence: CASRPGQGGGYTF.

The chain is built from TRBV6-5 and TRBJ1-2, with TRBD1 matching over 10 bases. V dropped 5 bases and J dropped 6; count of bases not matched to a gene: 3. Germline CDR1 is MNHEY and CDR2 is SVGAGI. This CDR3 contains 13 residues. The CDR3 DNA is TGTGCCAGCAGTGACAGGGGGCCGGATGGCTACACCTTC. As protein: CASSDRGPDGYTF.

This sequence joins TRBV5-4 and TRBJ2-1; TRBD2 matches 13 bases. The CDR3 loop spans 15 amino acids. After removal of 4 bases from V and 9 bases from J, the junction contained 7 bases not matched to a gene. Germline CDR1 is SGHNT and CDR2 is YYREEE (reference sequence). The CDR3 DNA sequence: TGTGCCAGCAGCCCAACTAGCGGGGGGGCCTTTGAGCAGTTCTTC. This encodes CASSPTSGGAFEQFF.

This chain joins TRBV28 and TRBJ1-1; possibly TRBD1 for D (5 bases). The CDR3 sequence is 15 residues long. Deletions cut 6 bases from V and 1 base from J, with 15 bases between. Germline V CDR1 and CDR2: MDHEN, SYDVKM. CDR3 sequence: CASRPRQRPNTEAFF. The CDR3 DNA reads TGTGCCAGCAGACCTCGACAGCGCCCGAACACTGAAGCTTTCTTT.